A single sample is the source of the 3 T cell receptor beta chains below, sequenced in a study of blood T cell repertoires in COVID-19. TCRdb's table, derived via immunoSEQ multiplex PCR, lists solely in-frame clones and lacks some. Of 250,000 to 350,000 clones in the sample, nearly 90% are singletons; the top ten hold approximately 4.3%. Sample: PBMCs or T cells enriched from blood (not recorded which). Source of these receptors: a young woman with acute COVID-19.

The chain combines TRBV30 with TRBJ2-2; 7 bases align to TRBD1. Germline V gene data show CDR1 as GTSNPN and CDR2 as SVGIG (reference sequence). The CDR3 totals 18 residues. The ends lost 2 bases at V and 1 base at J; junction bases unmatched: 13. The CDR3 is CAWSRWILGDRNTGELFF. CDR3 bases: TGTGCCTGGAGTAGGTGGATTTTGGGGGACAGGAACACCGGGGAGCTGTTTTTT.

The V and J genes are TRBV5-1 and TRBJ2-1, with 10 bases matching TRBD2. CDR1 SGHRS and CDR2 YFSETQ come from the germline V gene. V shed 2 bases and J 6 bases; nucleotides not matched to a gene: 5. The CDR3 has 15 amino acids. The CDR3, as DNA: TGCGCCAGCAGCTTCCTAGCGGGAGTTCGCAATGAGCAGTTCTTC. It specifies CASSFLAGVRNEQFF.

The CDR3 sequence: CASSQGGHTGELFF. The CDR3, as DNA: TGTGCCAGCAGCCAAGGGGGGCACACCGGGGAGCTGTTTTTT. This sequence joins TRBV4-2 and TRBJ2-2; tentatively, D is TRBD1 (6 bases). The CDR3 sequence is 14 residues long. Germline-derived CDR1 and CDR2 are LGHNA and YNFKEQ. V lost 1 base and J 3 bases, leaving 6 bases between the germline ends.